These 27 T cell receptor beta chains originate from one sample sequenced in a study of beta chain features in type 1 diabetes. Notes on the study in general: All four CD4+ subsets from Type 1 diabetes patients carried moderately but significantly shorter TCRB CDR3s.

The antigens of these receptors remain unknown. Expressed TCRB transcripts were sequenced after all isolated RNA was converted to cDNA. The repertoire was sequenced with immunoSEQ multiplex PCR; TCRdb's copy has only in-frame clones and lacks some. The profile covers some 350,000 clones, with 8.5% to 10% appearing a single time and roughly 0.54% taken by the ten largest. The sequencing sample was made of central memory CD4+ T cells from blood. Every receptor here comes from a man aged 25-40 years with type 1 diabetes.

This clone was recorded at least ten times. The chain recombines TRBV7-2 with TRBJ1-2, with D unresolved. The CDR3 is 11 amino acids. Germline assignment: CDR1 SGHTA and CDR2 FQGNSA. The V gene lost 2 bases and the J gene lost 6 bases, with 4 bases spanning the gap. CDR3 coding DNA: TGTGCCAGCAGCTTATATAATGGCTACACCTTC. Translating it yields CASSLYNGYTF.

This clone has more than one count but fewer than ten. The rearrangement uses TRBV5-4 and TRBJ2-7; 7 nucleotides align to TRBD1. Trimming at V came to 1 base and at J to 3 bases, leaving 7 bases not matched to a gene. CDR1 is SGHNT, CDR2 YYREEE, per germline (reference sequence). The CDR3 extends over 15 amino acids. The CDR3 nucleotides are TGTGCCAGCAGCTTGCCGGGGACAGTTCACTACGAGCAGTACTTC. Protein product: CASSLPGTVHYEQYF.

V and J are TRBV10-3 and TRBJ1-1; unclear D gene. V lost 3 bases and J 1 base, leaving 9 bases between the germline ends. The CDR3 spans 14 residues. Germline V lookup: CDR1 ENHRY, CDR2 SYGVKD. CDR3 in DNA: TGTGCCATCAGTGACAGGACTTCGAACACTGAAGCTTTCTTT. Amino acid sequence: CAISDRTSNTEAFF.

The chain uses TRBV7-6 and TRBJ2-1; TRBD2 aligns across 8 bases. Losses at the gene ends were 3 bases for V and 8 bases for J; bases not matched to a gene: 3. The CDR3 loop spans 13 amino acids. Germline lookup yields CDR1 SGHVS and CDR2 FNYEAQ. Written as DNA, the CDR3 is TGTGCCAGCAGCTTTGGGACTAGGGATGAGCAGTTCTTC. It codes for CASSFGTRDEQFF.

This clone was counted between two and nine times. The chain recombines TRBV18 with TRBJ1-1; 8 bases align to TRBD1. Germline V CDR1 and CDR2: KGHSH, LQKENI. With 4 bases clipped from V and 6 bases from J, the junction kept 7 bases outside the gene matches. CDR3 length: 14 residues. CDR3 loop: CASSLRGQIPEAFF. The CDR3 DNA follows: TGTGCCAGCTCACTCAGGGGGCAAATCCCTGAAGCTTTCTTT.

This clone occurred a few times. The CDR3 bases are TGCGCCAGCAGTTTGGGACCGGCCTCTGGAAACACCATATATTTT. Its protein product is CASSLGPASGNTIYF. The rearrangement links TRBV10-1 to TRBJ1-3; weak D call: TRBD1 (5 bases). Germline V gene data show CDR1 as WNHNN and CDR2 as SYGVQD (reference sequence). Trimming took off 5 bases at V and 0 bases at J, with 11 bases between the two ends. The CDR3 contains 15 residues.

This clone was found a few times. V gene TRBV5-4 combines with J gene TRBJ1-2; D remains unclear. Germline V gene lookup returns CDR1 SGHNT and CDR2 YYREEE (reference sequence). This CDR3 comprises 15 residues. V was trimmed by 4 bases and J by 2 bases, leaving 15 bases between them. The CDR3 coding sequence is TGTGCCAGCAGCCACGAAGGAGGGAGGAACTATGGCTACACCTTC. Protein: CASSHEGGRNYGYTF.

This clone appeared many times. The chain has TRBV19 and TRBJ2-7; 7 bases align to TRBD2. The germline CDR1 and CDR2 sequences are LNHDA and SQIVND (reference sequence). The CDR3 length is 15 residues. V was pared by 3 bases and J by 2 bases, with 7 bases of the junction left unmatched. The CDR3 is CASSIGGSGPYEQYF. Here the CDR3 DNA reads TGTGCCAGTAGTATTGGCGGGAGTGGACCCTACGAGCAGTACTTC. The variable domain in full, with the rest retrieved from reference TRBV19 and TRBJ2-7, is DGGITQSPKYLFRKEGQNVTLSCEQNLNHDAMYWYRQDPGQGLRLIYYSQIVNDFQKGDIAEGYSVSREKKESFPLTVTSAQKNPTAFYLCASSIGGSGPYEQYFGPGTRLTVT.

This clone came up many times. The chain couples TRBV2 to TRBJ1-1; 7 bases align to TRBD1. J was trimmed by 4 bases and V by 5 bases; bases with no gene match: 7. The CDR3 sequence is 14 residues long. Germline V gene lookup returns CDR1 SNHLY and CDR2 FYNNEI. Here the CDR3 reads CASSSGTARTEAFF. The CDR3 DNA reads as TGTGCCAGCAGTTCCGGGACAGCCCGCACTGAAGCTTTCTTT.

This chain joins TRBV6-4 and TRBJ1-2; TRBD1 is a possible D gene (6 bases). Trimming removed 2 bases from V and 2 bases from J, with 9 bases in between. CDR1 is MRHNA, CDR2 SNTAGT, per germline. The CDR3 has 14 residues. The CDR3 DNA reads TGTGCCAGCAGTGACACACAGGGAAACTATGGCTACACCTTC. Protein sequence: CASSDTQGNYGYTF.

This sequence joins TRBV7-3 and TRBJ1-1; D not certain. The CDR3 runs to 16 residues. Trimming took 5 bases from V and 5 from J, leaving 21 bases between them. CDR1 is SGHTA, CDR2 FQGTGA, per germline. The CDR3 is CASSPRGGRRKTEAFF. The CDR3 nucleotides read TGTGCCAGCAGCCCCCGAGGAGGGAGGAGGAAGACTGAAGCTTTCTTT.

This clone appeared a few times. Within the sample, other DNA sequences also encode this same CDR3. V usage is TRBV27 and J usage is TRBJ2-1, with 8 bases aligning to TRBD2. Trimming cost V 10 bases and J 8 bases; bases outside gene matches: 13. The V gene's germline CDR1 is MNHEY and CDR2 SMNVEV (reference sequence). This CDR3 spans 14 amino acids. CDR3 nucleotides: TGTGCCACCTCCGGGACTAGTATTGGGTATGAGCAGTTCTTC. This codes for CATSGTSIGYEQFF.

Many counts were recorded for this clone. The J gene is TRBJ2-1, the V gene TRBV5-5; 7 nucleotides match TRBD2. This CDR3 is 14 amino acids long. The V gene's germline CDR1 is SGHKS and CDR2 YYEKEE (reference sequence). The ends lost 7 bases at V and 1 base at J; junction bases unmatched: 5. This CDR3 is CASSLSGSYNEQFF. DNA of the CDR3: TGTGCCAGCTCCCTTAGCGGGTCCTACAATGAGCAGTTCTTC.

The rearrangement joins TRBV29-1 to TRBJ2-5, with 7 bases matching TRBD1. The germline V gene has CDR1 SQVTM and CDR2 ANQGSEA. The CDR3 has 14 amino acids. The V segment lost 0 bases and the J segment 4 bases; nucleotides outside the gene matches: 5. This chain's CDR3 is CSVEDQRGRETQYF. In nucleotides, the CDR3 is TGCAGCGTTGAAGATCAAAGGGGGCGAGAGACCCAGTACTTC.

V is TRBV6-5 and J is TRBJ1-5; D might be TRBD1 (5 bases). This CDR3 contains 14 residues. Germline values: CDR1 MNHEY, CDR2 SVGAGI. V was shortened by 3 bases and J by 7 bases, with 13 bases between the two germline ends. The CDR3 DNA sequence: TGTGCCAGCAGTTATCAGGGTAACGGGCAGCCCCAGCATTTT. Its translation: CASSYQGNGQPQHF.

The chain has TRBV7-8 and TRBJ2-1, with 8 nucleotides matching TRBD1. The J segment lost 0 bases and the V segment lost 4 bases, leaving 5 bases of the junction unmatched. This CDR3 has 16 residues. Germline V lookup: CDR1 SGHVS, CDR2 FQNEAQ. CDR3 nucleotide sequence: TGTGCCAGCAGCTCACACCAGGGGGCCTCCTACAATGAGCAGTTCTTC. Translation gives CASSSHQGASYNEQFF. The variable domain in full, with the rest retrieved from reference TRBV7-8 and TRBJ2-1, is GAGVSQSPRYKVAKRGQDVALRCDPISGHVSLFWYQQALGQGPEFLTYFQNEAQLDKSGLPSDRFFAERPEGSVSTLKIQRTQQEDSAVYLCASSSHQGASYNEQFFGPGTRLTVL.

The gene calls are TRBV27 and TRBJ2-2; the match to TRBD1 covers 9 bases. The germline V gene encodes CDR1 MNHEY and CDR2 SMNVEV (reference sequence). CDR3 length equals 14 residues. V shed 6 bases, J shed 4 bases, and the junction held 3 bases outside the gene matches. The CDR3 nucleotides are TGTGCCAGCAGCCGGGACAGGGCCACCGGGGAGCTGTTTTTT. Protein sequence: CASSRDRATGELFF.

A few counts support this clone. V usage is TRBV15 and J usage is TRBJ1-4; D is uncertain. The CDR3 contains 15 residues. Germline assignment: CDR1 LNHNV and CDR2 YYDKDF (reference sequence). Between the trimmed V and J ends, which lost 0 bases and 8 bases, there was a span of 13 bases. The CDR3 region is CATSREIHPGEKLFF. As DNA, the CDR3 is TGTGCCACCAGCAGAGAGATACACCCGGGCGAAAAACTGTTTTTT.

This clone has just a few counts. The chain uses TRBV11-1 and TRBJ2-1; 13 nucleotides line up with TRBD2. Per germline, CDR1 SGHAT and CDR2 FQDESV (reference sequence). V trimming: 4 bases; J trimming: 4 bases; junction bases outside the gene matches: 10. The CDR3 is made up of 18 amino acids. The CDR3 nucleotides are TGTGCCAGCAGCTCCCGGGGACTAGCGGGAAGCTCTTACAATGAGCAGTTCTTC. Encoded protein: CASSSRGLAGSSYNEQFF.

V and J are TRBV12-5 and TRBJ2-2; TRBD2 is a possible D gene (5 bases). Germline V CDR1 and CDR2: LGHNT, FRNRAP. CDR3 length: 15 residues. Trimming left V 3 bases short and J 5 bases short, with 13 bases between. This CDR3 reads CASGFLVSGTGELFF. The CDR3 nucleotides are TGTGCTAGTGGTTTTTTAGTCTCGGGGACCGGGGAGCTGTTTTTT. The full variable domain, with the rest looked up from reference TRBV12-5 and TRBJ2-2, is DARVTQTPRHKVTEMGQEVTMRCQPILGHNTVFWYRQTMMQGLELLAYFRNRAPLDDSGMPKDRFSAEMPDATLATLKIQPSEPRDSAVYFCASGFLVSGTGELFFGEGSRLTVL.

This clone was seen ten or more times. J is TRBJ2-7 and V is TRBV5-4, with D maybe TRBD2 (5 bases). Trimming cost V 4 bases and J 3 bases, with 14 bases left between them. Germline assignment: CDR1 SGHNT and CDR2 YYREEE (reference sequence). The CDR3 has 14 amino acids. The CDR3 is CASSVGGLGYEQYF. For the CDR3, the DNA is TGTGCCAGCAGCGTGGGCGGGTTGGGCTACGAGCAGTACTTC.

The chain carries TRBV6-6 and TRBJ1-1, with unresolved D. Looked up from germline, CDR1 is MNHNY and CDR2 is SVGAGI (reference sequence). The CDR3 runs to 11 residues. Trimming took 6 bases from V and 7 from J, leaving 9 bases between them. The CDR3 sequence is CASSKAREAFF. CDR3 nucleotide sequence: TGTGCCAGCAGCAAGGCGCGTGAAGCTTTCTTT.

This clone was recorded at least ten times. The chain recombines TRBV5-1 with TRBJ1-1; tentatively, D is TRBD1 (5 bases). Germline CDR1 is SGHRS and CDR2 is YFSETQ. Trimming took off 7 bases at V and 4 bases at J, with 20 bases between the two ends. This CDR3 is built from 15 residues. Here the CDR3 reads CASATQVSGTTEAFF. The CDR3, as DNA: TGCGCCAGCGCAACCCAAGTCTCAGGGACCACTGAAGCTTTCTTT.

The CDR3 DNA follows: TGTGCCAGCAGCTTGAGCAGTCCCAGAGAGACCCAGTACTTC. It codes for CASSLSSPRETQYF. This rearrangement joins TRBV11-3 to TRBJ2-5, with D unresolved. Germline CDR1 SGHNT, CDR2 YENEEA. Trimming removed 3 bases from V and 4 bases from J, with 12 bases in between. The CDR3 has 14 amino acids.

This clone turned up a few times. The rearrangement joins TRBV10-3 to TRBJ1-1; no clear D gene. Germline lookup yields CDR1 ENHRY and CDR2 SYGVKD. The V end was cut by 1 base, the J end by 1 base, with 13 bases between. This CDR3 comprises 16 residues. CDR3 nucleotide sequence: TGTGCCATCAGTGAGTACGGGAACCCCAGGAACACTGAAGCTTTCTTT. It encodes CAISEYGNPRNTEAFF.

This chain links TRBV7-2 with TRBJ2-3; weak D call: TRBD2 (5 bases). Germline V lookup: CDR1 SGHTA, CDR2 FQGNSA. Trimming stripped 1 base from V and 1 base from J, with 6 bases between. The CDR3 spans 14 residues. CDR3 nucleotide sequence: TGTGCCAGCAGCTTAGTGGGAGGCACAGATACGCAGTATTTT. Protein product: CASSLVGGTDTQYF.

The genes are TRBV6-6 and TRBJ1-5, with D unclear. V gave up 5 bases and J gave up 0 bases, with 8 bases separating them. The CDR3 has 14 residues. Per the germline V gene, CDR1 is MNHNY and CDR2 is SVGAGI (reference sequence). The CDR3 DNA follows: TGTGCCAGCAGTGCGACTTATAGCAATCAGCCCCAGCATTTT. Residues: CASSATYSNQPQHF.